These T cell receptor beta chains were read from a single sample in a study of blood T cell repertoires in COVID-19. The table came from immunoSEQ multiplex PCR; TCRdb's copy has only in-frame clones and leaves some out. The table shows about 400,000 clones, with roughly 90% occurring only once. The sample was PBMCs or T cells enriched from blood (not recorded which). The receptors stem from a woman in her 40s with acute COVID-19. Each CDR3 is given with its conserved first and last residue. A D gene is named only where the DNA matches it firmly. Clone size is not always given. Where it is, it says once, few, many or a class for expanded clones.

CDR3 length: 10
clone size: NA
V gene: TRBV11-2
D gene: NA
J gene: TRBJ1-2
CDR3 DNA: TGTGCCAGCCCTATGAGGGGCTACACCTTC
CDR3 protein: CASPMRGYTF

CDR3 length: 13
clone size: NA
V gene: TRBV2
D gene: NA
J gene: TRBJ2-3
CDR3 DNA: TGTGCCAGCAGTGAGACTAGTCGTGATACGCAGTATTTT
CDR3 protein: CASSETSRDTQYF

CDR3 length: 13
clone size: NA
V gene: TRBV12-3/TRBV12-4
D gene: NA
J gene: TRBJ2-1
CDR3 DNA: TGTGCCAGCGAGTTCTTGACTGGGAATGAGCAGTTCTTC
CDR3 protein: CASEFLTGNEQFF

CDR3 length: 15
clone size: NA
V gene: TRBV9
D gene: TRBD1
J gene: TRBJ1-4
CDR3 DNA: TGTGCCAGCAGCGCGGACAGGGGCATAGGTGAAAAACTGTTTTTT
CDR3 protein: CASSADRGIGEKLFF

CDR3 length: 16
clone size: once
V gene: TRBV5-1
D gene: TRBD1
J gene: TRBJ2-1
CDR3 DNA: TGCGCCAGCAGCCTTTATTCGGGGACAGGGTCTAATGAGCAGTTCTTC
CDR3 protein: CASSLYSGTGSNEQFF

CDR3 length: 13
clone size: NA
V gene: TRBV10-3
D gene: NA
J gene: TRBJ2-5
CDR3 DNA: TGTGCCATCAGTGAGGCCGGGGGTGAGACCCAGTACTTC
CDR3 protein: CAISEAGGETQYF

CDR3 length: 13
clone size: NA
V gene: TRBV5-6
D gene: TRBD1
J gene: TRBJ2-7
CDR3 DNA: TGTGCCAGCAGCTTGCCAGGGGGCTACGAGCAGTACTTC
CDR3 protein: CASSLPGGYEQYF

CDR3 length: 16
clone size: NA
V gene: TRBV19
D gene: TRBD1
J gene: TRBJ1-1
CDR3 DNA: TGTGCCAGTAGTATAGAGACAGGGGGTCTGGGCACTGAAGCTTTCTTT
CDR3 protein: CASSIETGGLGTEAFF

CDR3 length: 16
clone size: NA
V gene: TRBV9
D gene: TRBD1
J gene: TRBJ1-1
CDR3 DNA: TGTGCCAGCAGCGTAGGGCCAGGGGGCTTCCGGGCTGAAGCTTTCTTT
CDR3 protein: CASSVGPGGFRAEAFF

CDR3 length: 12
clone size: NA
V gene: TRBV12-3/TRBV12-4
D gene: NA
J gene: TRBJ2-5
CDR3 DNA: TGTGCCAGCAGAGCTAGTAGGGAGACCCAGTACTTC
CDR3 protein: CASRASRETQYF

CDR3 length: 11
clone size: NA
V gene: TRBV29-1
D gene: NA
J gene: TRBJ1-1
CDR3 DNA: TGCAGCGGCGAAAATACCCTTGAAGCTTTCTTT
CDR3 protein: CSGENTLEAFF

CDR3 length: 13
clone size: once
V gene: TRBV5-1
D gene: NA
J gene: TRBJ1-2
CDR3 DNA: TGCGCCAGCAGCTTGGAATCAAACTATGGCTACACCTTC
CDR3 protein: CASSLESNYGYTF

CDR3 length: 13
clone size: once
V gene: TRBV7-6
D gene: NA
J gene: TRBJ2-1
CDR3 DNA: TGTGCCAGCAGCGATACAACTAGCAATGAGCAGTTCTTC
CDR3 protein: CASSDTTSNEQFF

CDR3 length: 16
clone size: NA
V gene: TRBV5-1
D gene: NA
J gene: TRBJ2-3
CDR3 DNA: TGCGCCAGCAGCTTGATCGTCTCAGCGGGCACAGATACGCAGTATTTT
CDR3 protein: CASSLIVSAGTDTQYF

CDR3 length: 15
clone size: NA
V gene: TRBV30
D gene: NA
J gene: TRBJ1-6
CDR3 DNA: TGTGCCTGGACCTACGACAGACCTTATAATTCACCCCTCCACTTT
CDR3 protein: CAWTYDRPYNSPLHF

CDR3 length: 16
clone size: NA
V gene: TRBV4-1
D gene: TRBD1
J gene: TRBJ1-2
CDR3 DNA: TGCGCCAGCAGCCAATCCCCAGGGGGCGCAGACTATGGCTACACCTTC
CDR3 protein: CASSQSPGGADYGYTF

CDR3 length: 12
clone size: NA
V gene: TRBV12-3/TRBV12-4
D gene: NA
J gene: TRBJ1-2
CDR3 DNA: TGTGCCAGCGGGGCGGACGGCTATGGCTACACCTTC
CDR3 protein: CASGADGYGYTF

CDR3 length: 14
clone size: NA
V gene: TRBV5-5
D gene: NA
J gene: TRBJ1-2
CDR3 DNA: TGTGCCAGCAGCTTGTCTACAGGCCTCTATGGCTACACCTTC
CDR3 protein: CASSLSTGLYGYTF

CDR3 length: 14
clone size: NA
V gene: TRBV19
D gene: TRBD1
J gene: TRBJ2-2
CDR3 DNA: TGTGCCAGTAGTTTGGGACAGGGGACCGGGGAGCTGTTTTTT
CDR3 protein: CASSLGQGTGELFF

CDR3 length: 17
clone size: NA
V gene: TRBV4-1
D gene: NA
J gene: TRBJ2-5
CDR3 DNA: TGCGCCAGCAGCCCCCGAGCCCTAGCCGACGACCAAGAGACCCAGTACTTC
CDR3 protein: CASSPRALADDQETQYF

CDR3 length: 16
clone size: NA
V gene: TRBV11-2
D gene: TRBD2
J gene: TRBJ2-2
CDR3 DNA: TGTGCCAGCAGCTTAGGTGCGGGGGGGAACACCGGGGAGCTGTTTTTT
CDR3 protein: CASSLGAGGNTGELFF